The count of the clone carrying this T cell receptor beta chain is one. As yet, its antigen is unknown. The entry originates in a study of T cells in localized non-small cell lung cancer. Generated by immunoSEQ multiplex PCR, the TCRdb table keeps only in-frame clones and is missing some. This sample has roughly 70,000 clones, with roughly nine tenths found just once. Study observations and caveats: Of the top 100 tumor clones, median roughly 60 were in adjacent lung, about 26 among its top 100. Analysis by sequencing included only one tumor region, so heterogeneity remains possible.

Source: peripheral blood, taken before any cancer treatment. This receptor was obtained from an older male donor with stage III squamous cell lung carcinoma.

The CDR3 DNA sequence: TGTGCCAGCAGCCAAGATCGTTTAACCTCTGGAAACACCATATATTTT. Translation gives CASSQDRLTSGNTIYF. The gene calls are TRBV14 and TRBJ1-3; D remains unclear. CDR3 size: 16 residues. In germline, CDR1 is SGHDN, CDR2 FVKESK. V was pared by 0 bases and J by 0 bases, with 9 bases between.